This section outlines one TCR beta chain sequence together with its context. It lacks a known antigen. Base qualities are not recorded, but no much larger clone differs from it by a single base. The CDR3 regions of human TCRbeta chains were subjected to immunosequencing. The original methods were these. Repertoire TCRs were checked for matches against a reference library of SARS-CoV-2-specific TCRs that had been generated using the MIRA antigen-specificity platform. Breadth was defined as the fraction of unique TCRs that were SARS-CoV-2-associated. Depth was defined as the fraction of total T cells that were SARS-CoV-2-associated. Using the MIRA data, each spike-specific TCR was mapped to the spike region that the TCR reacts to and placed in a CD4 or CD8 class. Log10-transformed breadth and depth values were compared by one-way ANOVA with Sidak's multiple comparisons tests. What TCRdb holds here is the immuneACCESS table cut down to in-frame rearrangements. Part of the clones is not present; checked against another copy, under half of the missing clones reflect an unresolved V gene, and the others are unexplained. V, J and clone size were drawn from that table, and D and trimming were deduced from the DNA. This sample has tens of thousands of clones in its table, and roughly 90% of those were observed once. The ten largest clones represent around an eighth of the sample.

The germline V and J ends show losses of 0 bases and 9 bases respectively, and no gene match explains 7 bases of the junction. Sequences LGHDT (CDR1) and YNNKEL (CDR2) are obtained from the germline V gene (reference sequence). Measured from the cysteine to the phenylalanine, the CDR3 is 16 residues long. CDR3 DNA only is kept here, 48 bases in frame from base 1. Interpreted using the paper, the time point label stands for: about 28 days (+/-7) after the second vaccine dose. AZD1222 recipients with second doses at about 4 weeks or about 12 weeks were pooled, because spike-specific TCR depth and breadth did not differ between schedules. Vaccinee samples came from UK trials COV001 and COV002, including a single-blind randomized controlled phase 2/3 trial of AZD1222 (ChAdOx1 nCoV-19) in healthy adults. Trial participant PBMC samples were collected at day 0 and day 28 after the second dose for TCRbeta chain sequencing.

The entry originates in a study of T cell responses to AZD1222 COVID-19 vaccine (dated by TCRdb to about 2021). As for the study more broadly: TCR sequencing was performed for roughly 250 trial participants, of whom around 200 were given two doses of AZD1222 and around 25 were given two doses of MenACWY control vaccine. Enrollment into the trials was organized by age into subgroups of 18-55, 56-69 and 70-plus years, and those subgroups contained roughly 150, 30 and 60 TCR-sequenced participants, respectively. Study-wide conclusions, independent of this receptor: Participants were mostly white British and included more females than males, and it was suggested by the authors that clonal diversity may have been underestimated. Vaccine-associated CD4 TCRs spanned the whole spike protein, with dominant responses in regions 160-218 and 743-854. Spike-specific TCR breadth and depth rose significantly after two AZD1222 doses compared with day 0 and with MenACWY recipients. Because no day 14 peak-response samples were available, the repertoires could be characterized only after the peak T cell response. Reportedly, almost half of the unique spike-specific TCRs recognized epitopes lying outside the regions that are mutated in the B.1.351 and B.1.1.7 variants. Conclusions about previously exposed vaccinees are limited, since just 6 or 7 AZD1222 recipients were seropositive for SARS-CoV-2 at baseline. The 56-69-year group was small, and its depth increase did not reach significance, likely because of low power.

The source was peripheral blood, collected 28 days after the second AZD1222 dose. The clonotype comes from an adult who received the AZD1222 COVID-19 vaccine. This chain joins TRBV3-1 (or the pseudogene TRBV3-2) to TRBJ2-1, with 11 bases in between that match TRBD2. The CDR3 region: CASSQEILAGDGEQFF. The DNA is TGTGCCAGCAGCCAAGAAATACTAGCGGGAGATGGTGAGCAGTTCTTC.